What follows are 31 T cell receptor beta chains derived from one specimen sequenced in a study of T cell changes during pregnancy in multiple sclerosis. Sequencing used immunoSEQ multiplex PCR; TCRdb keeps in-frame clones, though not all of them. The sample consists of approximately 38,000 clones, roughly 90% of them appearing once. The material sequenced was CD8+ T cells from peripheral blood mononuclear cells, taken in the third trimester of pregnancy. These receptors originate from a female donor with multiple sclerosis, enrolled in a pregnancy study.

This chain joins TRBV30 and TRBJ2-1, with no clear D. Trimming left V 0 bases short and J 7 bases short, with 13 bases between. CDR1 is GTSNPN, CDR2 SVGIG, per germline (reference sequence). The CDR3 runs to 14 residues. The CDR3 DNA reads as TGTGCCTGGAGTGTAACGGTAGTGGTAAATGAGCAGTTCTTC. Its protein product is CAWSVTVVVNEQFF.

The rearrangement links TRBV5-4 to TRBJ2-7; 9 bases match TRBD2. CDR3 size: 15 residues. Trimming took 0 bases from V and 5 from J; bases not matched to a gene: 6. Germline-derived CDR1 and CDR2 are SGHNT and YYREEE (reference sequence). The CDR3, as DNA: TGTGCCAGCAGCTTGGAGCTAGCGGGACCCAACGAGCAGTACTTC. Translating it yields CASSLELAGPNEQYF.

This clone has a handful of counts. The chain is built from TRBV6-5 and TRBJ2-7, with 11 bases aligning to TRBD2. The CDR3 length is 15 residues. CDR1 MNHEY and CDR2 SVGAGI come from the germline V gene. The ends lost 4 bases at V and 5 bases at J; junction bases unmatched: 7. CDR3 amino acids: CASSLGTSGGDEQYF. The CDR3 nucleotides read TGTGCCAGCAGTTTAGGGACTAGCGGCGGAGACGAGCAGTACTTC.

This clone has only a few counts. The rearrangement links TRBV19 to TRBJ2-7; weak D call: TRBD2 (5 bases). From germline, CDR1 is LNHDA and CDR2 SQIVND (reference sequence). This CDR3 is built from 14 residues. V was cut by 5 bases and J by 5 bases, with 16 bases left in between. CDR3: CASSESEGLHEQYF. In nucleotides, the CDR3 is TGTGCCAGTAGTGAGTCCGAGGGCCTCCACGAGCAGTACTTC.

The chain combines TRBV19 with TRBJ2-1; D is undetermined. The CDR3 contains 12 residues. CDR1 and CDR2 from the germline V gene are LNHDA and SQIVND (reference sequence). V lost 5 bases and J lost 4, with 6 bases in between. DNA of the CDR3: TGTGCCAGTAGTCTCGGGTACAATGAGCAGTTCTTC. Translating it yields CASSLGYNEQFF.

The V call is TRBV7-9, the J call TRBJ2-7; D is unresolved. CDR1 SEHNR and CDR2 FQNEAQ come from the germline V gene (reference sequence). This CDR3 region has 14 residues. Trimming cost V 1 base and J 1 base, with 8 bases left between them. CDR3 residues: CASSLVTSSYEQYF. CDR3 bases: TGTGCCAGCAGCTTAGTAACATCTTCCTACGAGCAGTACTTC.

J is TRBJ1-5 and V is TRBV6-6, with 7 bases fitting TRBD1. Germline lookup yields CDR1 MNHNY and CDR2 SVGAGI (reference sequence). The CDR3 runs to 16 residues. V dropped 6 bases and J dropped 3; count of bases not matched to a gene: 11. The CDR3 region is CASSSDRARYNQPQHF. CDR3 nucleotides: TGTGCCAGCAGCTCAGACAGGGCTCGCTACAATCAGCCCCAGCATTTT.

The chain carries TRBV14 and TRBJ2-1; 8 nucleotides match TRBD2. J gave up 8 bases and V 0 bases, and 6 bases lay outside the gene matches. Germline assignment: CDR1 SGHDN and CDR2 FVKESK. The CDR3 loop spans 15 amino acids. The CDR3 reads CASSQDFATSDEQFF. The CDR3 nucleotides read TGTGCCAGCAGCCAAGATTTTGCGACTAGCGATGAGCAGTTCTTC.

CDR3 in DNA: TGCGCCAGCAGCCCGGGACAGGGGATTTATGGCTACACCTTC. Its translation: CASSPGQGIYGYTF. The genes are TRBV4-3 and TRBJ1-2; 10 bases line up with TRBD1. V lost 4 bases, J lost 5 bases, and 4 bases stayed unmatched. CDR1 is LGHNA, CDR2 YSLEER, per germline. This CDR3 is 14 amino acids long.

The chain couples TRBV5-1 to TRBJ2-1; 14 bases map to TRBD2. J gave up 7 bases and V 4 bases, and 7 bases lay outside the gene matches. The CDR3 runs 16 residues. Germline V gene sequence: CDR1 SGHRS, CDR2 YFSETQ. CDR3 DNA sequence: TGCGCCAGCAGCGTACAGACTAGCGGGAGGGCGAATGAGCAGTTCTTC. Amino acid sequence: CASSVQTSGRANEQFF.

V usage is TRBV27 and J usage is TRBJ2-2; the match to TRBD2 covers 11 bases. This CDR3 comprises 16 residues. The junction had 9 bases not matched to a gene; V was cut back by 5 bases and J by 7 bases. The germline CDR1 and CDR2 sequences are MNHEY and SMNVEV (reference sequence). This CDR3 is CASSIGTSGVVGELFF. DNA of the CDR3: TGTGCCAGCAGTATCGGGACTAGCGGAGTGGTCGGGGAGCTGTTTTTT.

The gene calls are TRBV15 and TRBJ2-7; TRBD2 aligns across 13 bases. CDR1 and CDR2 (germline): LNHNV, YYDKDF (reference sequence). This CDR3 has 15 residues. After removal of 8 bases from V and 7 bases from J, the junction contained 11 bases not matched to a gene. Written as DNA, the CDR3 is TGTGCCACCCAATCTGGACTAGCGGGAGCTGGGGAGCAGTACTTC. It specifies CATQSGLAGAGEQYF.

The gene calls are TRBV28 and TRBJ2-2, with 11 bases that match TRBD2. Trimming at V came to 5 bases and at J to 5 bases, leaving 4 bases not matched to a gene. Germline assignment: CDR1 MDHEN and CDR2 SYDVKM. This CDR3 is built from 15 residues. In nucleotides, the CDR3 is TGTGCCAGCAGTCCAAGGACTAGCGGGACCGGGGAGCTGTTTTTT. It yields the protein CASSPRTSGTGELFF.

This chain joins TRBV27 and TRBJ1-2; 7 positions agree with TRBD1. The CDR3 is 15 residues long. Trimming removed 5 bases from V and 3 bases from J; junction bases left unmatched: 9. Germline V gene data show CDR1 as MNHEY and CDR2 as SMNVEV (reference sequence). The CDR3 protein is CASSPTGAADYGYTF. CDR3 DNA sequence: TGTGCCAGCAGTCCAACAGGGGCAGCAGACTATGGCTACACCTTC.

CDR3 nucleotide sequence: TGTGCCAGCAGTGTACTAACAGGGGTAAACACTGAAGCTTTCTTT. This codes for CASSVLTGVNTEAFF. The chain combines TRBV25-1 with TRBJ1-1; 7 bases map to TRBD1. The CDR3 covers 15 residues. The V segment lost 4 bases and the J segment 2 bases; nucleotides outside the gene matches: 7. Germline assignment: CDR1 MGHDK and CDR2 SYGVNS.

The chain links TRBV4-1 to TRBJ1-1; D is undetermined. CDR3 size: 15 residues. CDR1 and CDR2 (germline): MGHRA, YSYEKL. Trimming removed 0 bases from V and 4 bases from J, with 12 bases in between. The CDR3 nucleotides read TGCGCCAGCAGCCAAGATCCGGGCGGGCTCACTGAAGCTTTCTTT. It translates to CASSQDPGGLTEAFF.

The chain uses TRBV11-2 and TRBJ1-1, with D unclear. The CDR3 length is 15 residues. V lost 1 base and J 4 bases, leaving 13 bases between the germline ends. Germline-derived CDR1 and CDR2 are SGHAT and FQNNGV. CDR3 DNA sequence: TGTGCCAGCAGCTTAGTGAACGCGGGGAGCACTGAAGCTTTCTTT. Its protein product is CASSLVNAGSTEAFF.

CDR3 bases: TGTGCCAGCAGCCAAGTAGTCGACTCCAACTACGAGCAGTACTTC. This translates into CASSQVVDSNYEQYF. The V call is TRBV5-5, the J call TRBJ2-7; D uncertain. The CDR3 is made up of 15 amino acids. The V gene's germline CDR1 is SGHKS and CDR2 YYEKEE (reference sequence). The V and J ends lost 4 bases and 3 bases respectively, with 17 bases between them. The variable domain in full, with the rest retrieved from reference TRBV5-5 and TRBJ2-7, is DAGVTQSPTHLIKTRGQQVTLRCSPISGHKSVSWYQQVLGQGPQFIFQYYEKEERGRGNFPDRFSARQFPNYSSELNVNALLLGDSALYLCASSQVVDSNYEQYFGPGTRLTVT.

The table lists this clone with a count of one. The chain links TRBV29-1 to TRBJ2-7, with 7 bases identical to TRBD2. V lost 6 bases, J lost 3 bases, and 8 bases stayed unmatched. This CDR3 region has 13 residues. From germline, CDR1 is SQVTM and CDR2 ANQGSEA. The CDR3 nucleotides read TGCAGCGTCCGAAGCGGGACCGGCTACGAGCAGTACTTC. It yields the protein CSVRSGTGYEQYF.

The chain uses TRBV4-2 and TRBJ2-1; 10 bases are shared with TRBD2. The germline V gene encodes CDR1 LGHNA and CDR2 YNFKEQ. The CDR3 consists of 16 residues. Trimming took 0 bases from V and 6 from J; bases not matched to a gene: 5. The CDR3 sequence: CASSQDPSGSSNEQFF. CDR3 coding DNA: TGTGCCAGCAGCCAAGATCCTAGCGGGAGTAGCAATGAGCAGTTCTTC.

This clone showed up just a few times. The J gene is TRBJ2-1, the V gene TRBV10-2; TRBD2 matches 7 bases. Germline CDR1 is WSHSY and CDR2 is SAAADI. This CDR3 has 15 residues. V lost 6 bases, J lost 4 bases, and 9 bases stayed unmatched. This CDR3 reads CASRRDYGQYNEQFF. The DNA of the CDR3 is TGCGCCAGCAGGAGGGACTACGGGCAATACAATGAGCAGTTCTTC.

This chain connects TRBV4-1 to TRBJ2-7; a weak D match, TRBD1 (5 bases). V gave up 1 base and J gave up 6 bases, with 13 bases separating them. Germline CDR1 and CDR2: MGHRA and YSYEKL. This CDR3 region has 14 residues. The CDR3 region is CASSQVQGLSEQYF. DNA of the CDR3: TGCGCCAGCAGCCAAGTGCAGGGTTTGAGCGAGCAGTACTTC.

This chain joins TRBV7-3 and TRBJ2-2, with D unclear. Per the germline V gene, CDR1 is SGHTA and CDR2 is FQGTGA. Trimming left V 5 bases short and J 6 bases short, with 7 bases between. This CDR3 spans 12 amino acids. The CDR3 sequence: CASSVRPGELFF. CDR3 nucleotides: TGTGCCAGCAGCGTCAGGCCCGGGGAGCTGTTTTTT.

This chain joins TRBV28 and TRBJ2-7, with 14 bases matching TRBD2. This CDR3 region has 15 residues. Germline trimming cut 3 bases from V and 3 bases from J; bases unmatched to any gene: 1. Germline-derived CDR1 and CDR2 are MDHEN and SYDVKM. The CDR3 sequence: CASSLGTSGSYEQYF. DNA for the CDR3: TGTGCCAGCAGTTTGGGGACTAGCGGGAGCTACGAGCAGTACTTC. The complete variable domain, with remaining parts taken from reference TRBV28 and TRBJ2-7, reads DVKVTQSSRYLVKRTGEKVFLECVQDMDHENMFWYRQDPGLGLRLIYFSYDVKMKEKGDIPEGYSVSREKKERFSLILESASTNQTSMYLCASSLGTSGSYEQYFGPGTRLTVT.

This chain links TRBV7-6 with TRBJ2-5; D is unresolved. The CDR3 loop spans 12 amino acids. Trimming took 5 bases from V and 0 from J, leaving 4 bases between them. Looked up from germline, CDR1 is SGHVS and CDR2 is FNYEAQ. CDR3 loop: CASSRYQETQYF. The CDR3 nucleotides read TGTGCCAGCAGCCGGTACCAAGAGACCCAGTACTTC.

This clone was observed a single time. The chain carries TRBV4-2 and TRBJ2-2; TRBD2 matches 9 bases. The V gene end was trimmed by 3 bases and the J gene end by 7 bases; junction bases not matched to a gene: 9. CDR1 is LGHNA, CDR2 YNFKEQ, per germline. This CDR3 has 16 residues. CDR3 sequence: CASSQESGRTGGELFF. DNA for the CDR3: TGTGCCAGCAGCCAGGAAAGCGGGAGGACTGGCGGGGAGCTGTTTTTT.

The chain links TRBV18 to TRBJ2-7, with no clear D. With 0 bases removed from V and 0 bases from J, the gap between germline ends came to 3 bases. CDR1 and CDR2 (germline): KGHSH, LQKENI. The CDR3 is made up of 13 amino acids. The CDR3 protein is CASSPPHSYEQYF. CDR3 nucleotide sequence: TGTGCCAGCTCACCACCTCACTCCTACGAGCAGTACTTC. Supplemented by reference TRBV18 and TRBJ2-7, the full variable domain reads NAGVMQNPRHLVRRRGQEARLRCSPMKGHSHVYWYRQLPEEGLKFMVYLQKENIIDESGMPKERFSAEFPKEGPSILRIQQVVRGDSAAYFCASSPPHSYEQYFGPGTRLTVT.

The CDR3 bases are TGTGCCAGCAGTTTCCGACAGGGAAGATACGAGCAGTACTTC. Amino acid sequence: CASSFRQGRYEQYF. The V gene is TRBV28, the J gene TRBJ2-5, with 7 bases identical to TRBD1. The J call may not be correct, given that the DNA end is closer to TRBJ2-7. The CDR3 loop spans 14 amino acids. Germline CDR1 is MDHEN and CDR2 is SYDVKM.

The CDR3 reads CASSRDSGSDTEAFF. Here the CDR3 DNA reads TGTGCCAGCAGCCGTGATTCGGGGTCCGACACTGAAGCTTTCTTT. This chain connects TRBV14 to TRBJ1-1; D remains ambiguous. With 4 bases removed from V and 3 bases from J, the gap between germline ends came to 15 bases. Per the germline V gene, CDR1 is SGHDN and CDR2 is FVKESK. This CDR3 has 15 residues.

This clone has only one observation. This chain uses TRBV5-5 with TRBJ1-1; 8 nucleotides line up with TRBD1. Germline CDR1 reads SGHKS; CDR2 reads YYEKEE (reference sequence). CDR3 length: 15 residues. The V segment lost 0 bases and the J segment 5 bases; nucleotides outside the gene matches: 6. In nucleotides, the CDR3 is TGTGCCAGCAGCTTGGGCGGACAGGGATTGACTGAAGCTTTCTTT. Encoded protein: CASSLGGQGLTEAFF.

V and J are TRBV10-3 and TRBJ1-3, with D perhaps TRBD1 (6 bases). Looked up from germline, CDR1 is ENHRY and CDR2 is SYGVKD. V lost 3 bases and J lost 0, with 18 bases in between. The length of the CDR3 is 18 residues. For the CDR3, the DNA is TGTGCCATCAGTGACCACTGGACAGTTCGTAGCTCTGGAAACACCATATATTTT. Translating gives CAISDHWTVRSSGNTIYF.